The present entry profiles one TCR beta chain with its context. This clonotype has just a few counts. Its antigen is not yet known. It has no much larger one-base neighbor in the sample; base qualities were not kept. This specimen belongs to a study of CD8 T cells in ankylosing spondylitis (dated by TCRdb to 2016 to 2017). Describing the broader study: The study profiled T cell receptor beta repertoires in healthy donors and ankylosing spondylitis patients to find disease-linked TCR variants. Samples of peripheral blood were taken, and for ankylosing spondylitis patients, synovial fluid was collected as well. In total, the full study cohort was made up of approximately 99 healthy donors and 25 ankylosing spondylitis patients.

The CDR3 goes from the cysteine to the phenylalanine over 12 residues. The CDR3 DNA has 36 bases and is translated from base 1. The germline V gene sets CDR1 to SGHTA and CDR2 to FQGNSA. For sequencing, an Illumina MiSeq was employed. Quantitative 5'-RACE with molecular barcodes was used to prepare TCR beta libraries. Per the original workflow: To identify disease-linked TCR variants, a new computational method was used, one built on a probabilistic model of VDJ rearrangement. In TCRdb, the public reads were trimmed at Q25 with fastp and aligned with MiXCR, with productive beta chains retained. Every entry covers one CDR3 protein and lists the most common genes and DNA from its rows. The authors' filters were not applied to this entry. The sample table holds about 40,000 distinct CDR3 sequences, of which 15% to 20% were seen once. The ten most abundant clones make up roughly 45% of the sample. Results and caveats for the whole study, not just this receptor: Blood from ankylosing spondylitis patients appeared to be characterized by a TCR beta motif composed of under 10 highly homologous amino acid variants. The disease-linked clones were reported as significantly enriched in matched synovial fluid samples from ankylosing spondylitis patients. Some motif variants had previously been reported in the synovial fluid and blood of reactive arthritis patients, which suggests shared mechanisms of disease initiation. In peripheral blood, the disease-linked clones were found at relatively low frequencies and had a CD8+ phenotype.

The receptor chain draws on TRBV7-2 and TRBJ2-2; 8 central bases correspond to TRBD2. The sequence derives from a male donor with ankylosing spondylitis or in good health (not recorded which). Sequencing was done on a sample of blood. The CDR3 corresponds to CGGGRNTGELFF. The nucleotide sequence reads as follows: TGTGGCGGGGGGAGAAACACCGGGGAGCTGTTTTTT.